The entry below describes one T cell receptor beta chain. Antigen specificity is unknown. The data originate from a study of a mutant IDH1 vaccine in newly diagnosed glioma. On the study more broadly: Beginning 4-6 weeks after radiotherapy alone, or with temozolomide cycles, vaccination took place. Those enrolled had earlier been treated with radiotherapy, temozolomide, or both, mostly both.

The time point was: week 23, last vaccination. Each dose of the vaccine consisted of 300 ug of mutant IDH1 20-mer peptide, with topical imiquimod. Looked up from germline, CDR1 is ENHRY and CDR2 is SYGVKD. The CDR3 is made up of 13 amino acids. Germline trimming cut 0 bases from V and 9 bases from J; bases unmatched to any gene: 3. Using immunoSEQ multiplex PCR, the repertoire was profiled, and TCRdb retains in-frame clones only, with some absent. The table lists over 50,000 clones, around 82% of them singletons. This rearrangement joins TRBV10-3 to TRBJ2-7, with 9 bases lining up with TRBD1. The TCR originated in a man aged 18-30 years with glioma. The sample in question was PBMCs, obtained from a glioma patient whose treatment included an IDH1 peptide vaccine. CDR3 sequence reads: CAISESTGGVQYF. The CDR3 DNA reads TGTGCCATCAGTGAGTCTACAGGGGGCGTGCAGTACTTC.